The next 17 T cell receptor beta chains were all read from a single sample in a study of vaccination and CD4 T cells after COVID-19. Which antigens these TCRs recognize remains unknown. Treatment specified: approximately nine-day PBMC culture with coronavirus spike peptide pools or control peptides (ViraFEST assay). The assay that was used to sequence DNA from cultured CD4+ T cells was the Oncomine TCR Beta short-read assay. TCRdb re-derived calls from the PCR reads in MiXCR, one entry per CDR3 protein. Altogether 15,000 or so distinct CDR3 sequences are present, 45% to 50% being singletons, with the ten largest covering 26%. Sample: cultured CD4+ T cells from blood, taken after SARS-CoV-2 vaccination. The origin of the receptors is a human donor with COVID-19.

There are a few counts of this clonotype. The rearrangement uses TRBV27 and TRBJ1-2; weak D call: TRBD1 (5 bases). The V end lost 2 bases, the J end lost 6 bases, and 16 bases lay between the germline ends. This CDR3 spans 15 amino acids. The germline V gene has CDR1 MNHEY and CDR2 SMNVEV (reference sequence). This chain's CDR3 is CASSLGGARFNGYTF. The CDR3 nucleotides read TGTGCCAGCAGTTTAGGAGGGGCGCGGTTCAATGGCTACACCTTC.

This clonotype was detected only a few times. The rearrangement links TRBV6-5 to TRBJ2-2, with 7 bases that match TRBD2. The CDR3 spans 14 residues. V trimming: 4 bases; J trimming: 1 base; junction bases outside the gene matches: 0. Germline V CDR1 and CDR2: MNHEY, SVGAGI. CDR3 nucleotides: TGTGCCAGCAGTTCGGGGGGGAACACCGGGGAGCTGTTTTTT. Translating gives CASSSGGNTGELFF.

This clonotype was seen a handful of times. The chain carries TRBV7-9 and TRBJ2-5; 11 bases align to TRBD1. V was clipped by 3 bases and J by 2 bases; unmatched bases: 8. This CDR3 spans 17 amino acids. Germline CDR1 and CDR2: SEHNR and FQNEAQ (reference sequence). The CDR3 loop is CASSFGQGAGLQETQYF. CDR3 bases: TGTGCCAGCAGCTTTGGACAGGGGGCCGGGTTACAAGAGACCCAGTACTTC. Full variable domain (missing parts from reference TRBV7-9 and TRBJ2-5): DTGVSQNPRHKITKRGQNVTFRCDPISEHNRLYWYRQTLGQGPEFLTYFQNEAQLEKSRLLSDRFSAERPKGSFSTLEIQRTEQGDSAMYLCASSFGQGAGLQETQYFGPGTRLLVL.

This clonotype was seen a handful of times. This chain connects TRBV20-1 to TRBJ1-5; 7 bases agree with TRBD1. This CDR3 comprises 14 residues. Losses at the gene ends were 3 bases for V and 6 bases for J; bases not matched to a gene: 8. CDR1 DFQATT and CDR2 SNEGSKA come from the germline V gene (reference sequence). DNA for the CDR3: TGCAGTGCTAGGCCGGACAGGTCCGGTCAGCCCCAGCATTTT. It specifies CSARPDRSGQPQHF.

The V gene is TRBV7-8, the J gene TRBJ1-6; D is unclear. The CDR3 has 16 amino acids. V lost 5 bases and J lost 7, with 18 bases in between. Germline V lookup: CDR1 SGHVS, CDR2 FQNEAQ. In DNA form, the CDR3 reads TGTGCCAGCAGCCTTCTGGAGGAGGTTAAGAATTCACCCCTCCACTTT. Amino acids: CASSLLEEVKNSPLHF.

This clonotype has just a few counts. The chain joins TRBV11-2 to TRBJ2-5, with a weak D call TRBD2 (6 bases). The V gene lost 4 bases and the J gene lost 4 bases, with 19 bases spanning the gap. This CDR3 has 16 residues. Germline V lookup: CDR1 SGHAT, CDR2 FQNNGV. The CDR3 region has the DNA TGTGCCAGCAGCTACGGTGGGGGGAATTTGGGAGAGACCCAGTACTTC. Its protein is CASSYGGGNLGETQYF.

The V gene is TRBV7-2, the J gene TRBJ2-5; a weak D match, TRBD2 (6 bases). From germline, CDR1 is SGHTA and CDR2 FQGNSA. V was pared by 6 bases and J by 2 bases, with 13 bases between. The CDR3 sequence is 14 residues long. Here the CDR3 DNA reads TGTGCCAGCAGTCCGGGCGGGGCACAAGAGACCCAGTACTTC. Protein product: CASSPGGAQETQYF.

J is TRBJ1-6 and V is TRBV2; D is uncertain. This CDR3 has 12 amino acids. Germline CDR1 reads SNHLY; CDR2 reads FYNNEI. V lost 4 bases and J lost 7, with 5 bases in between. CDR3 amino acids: CASSVRNSPLHF. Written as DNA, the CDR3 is TGTGCCAGCAGTGTCAGAAATTCACCCCTCCACTTT.

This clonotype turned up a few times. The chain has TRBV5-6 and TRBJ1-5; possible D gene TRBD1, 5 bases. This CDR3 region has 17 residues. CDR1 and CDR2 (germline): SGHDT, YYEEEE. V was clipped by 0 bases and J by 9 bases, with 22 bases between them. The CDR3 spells CASSLAPAGGGSRPQHF. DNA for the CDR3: TGTGCCAGCAGCTTGGCCCCGGCAGGCGGGGGGTCTAGGCCCCAGCATTTT.

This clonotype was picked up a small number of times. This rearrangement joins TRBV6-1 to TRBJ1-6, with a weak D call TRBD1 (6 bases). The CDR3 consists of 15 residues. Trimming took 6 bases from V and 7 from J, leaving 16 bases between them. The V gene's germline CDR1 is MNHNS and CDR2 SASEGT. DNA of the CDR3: TGTGCCAGCAGAAGGTCAGGGGTGGAGAATTCACCCCTCCACTTT. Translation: CASRRSGVENSPLHF.

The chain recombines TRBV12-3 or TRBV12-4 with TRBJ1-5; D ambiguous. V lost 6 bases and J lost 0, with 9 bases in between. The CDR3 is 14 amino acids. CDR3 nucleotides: TGTGCCAGCAGGGGTGGTCCTAGCAATCAGCCCCAGCATTTT. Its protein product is CASRGGPSNQPQHF.

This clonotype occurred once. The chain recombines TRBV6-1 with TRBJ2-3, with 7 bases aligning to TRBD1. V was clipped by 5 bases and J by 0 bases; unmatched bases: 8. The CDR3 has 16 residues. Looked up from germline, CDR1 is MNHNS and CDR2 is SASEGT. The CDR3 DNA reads TGTGCCAGCAGTACTACAGGGGCCCTTAGCACAGATACGCAGTATTTT. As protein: CASSTTGALSTDTQYF.

CDR3: CASSQPHQDEQYF. The CDR3 nucleotides are TGCGCCAGCAGCCAACCCCATCAGGACGAGCAGTACTTC. The J gene is TRBJ2-7, the V gene TRBV5-1; no definite D call. Trimming removed 4 bases at V and 5 bases at J, with 13 bases between. This CDR3 region has 13 residues. Germline V CDR1 and CDR2: SGHRS, YFSETQ.

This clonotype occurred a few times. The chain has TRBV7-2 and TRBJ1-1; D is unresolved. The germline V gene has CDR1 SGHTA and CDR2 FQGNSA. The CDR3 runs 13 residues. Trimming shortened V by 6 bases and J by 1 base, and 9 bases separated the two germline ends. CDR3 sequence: CASRRPTNTEAFF. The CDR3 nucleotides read TGTGCCAGCAGGAGACCGACGAACACTGAAGCTTTCTTT.

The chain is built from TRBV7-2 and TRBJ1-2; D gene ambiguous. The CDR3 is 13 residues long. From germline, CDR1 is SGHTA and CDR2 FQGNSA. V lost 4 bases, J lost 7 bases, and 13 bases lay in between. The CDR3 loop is CASSSGERLGYTF. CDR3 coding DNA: TGTGCCAGCAGCTCGGGAGAAAGGCTTGGCTACACCTTC.

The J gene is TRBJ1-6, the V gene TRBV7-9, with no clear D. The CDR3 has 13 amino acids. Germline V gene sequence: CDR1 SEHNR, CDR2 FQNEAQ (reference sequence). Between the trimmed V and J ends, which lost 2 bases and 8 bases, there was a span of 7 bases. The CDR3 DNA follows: TGTGCCAGCAGCTTAATCCCGGATTCACCCCTCCACTTT. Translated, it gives CASSLIPDSPLHF.

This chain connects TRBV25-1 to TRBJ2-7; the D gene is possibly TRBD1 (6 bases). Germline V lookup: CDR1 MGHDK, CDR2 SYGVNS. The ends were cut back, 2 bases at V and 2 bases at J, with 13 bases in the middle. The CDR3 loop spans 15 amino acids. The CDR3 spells CASSEGFNRAYEQYF. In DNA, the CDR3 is TGTGCCAGCAGTGAAGGCTTCAACAGGGCCTACGAGCAGTACTTC.